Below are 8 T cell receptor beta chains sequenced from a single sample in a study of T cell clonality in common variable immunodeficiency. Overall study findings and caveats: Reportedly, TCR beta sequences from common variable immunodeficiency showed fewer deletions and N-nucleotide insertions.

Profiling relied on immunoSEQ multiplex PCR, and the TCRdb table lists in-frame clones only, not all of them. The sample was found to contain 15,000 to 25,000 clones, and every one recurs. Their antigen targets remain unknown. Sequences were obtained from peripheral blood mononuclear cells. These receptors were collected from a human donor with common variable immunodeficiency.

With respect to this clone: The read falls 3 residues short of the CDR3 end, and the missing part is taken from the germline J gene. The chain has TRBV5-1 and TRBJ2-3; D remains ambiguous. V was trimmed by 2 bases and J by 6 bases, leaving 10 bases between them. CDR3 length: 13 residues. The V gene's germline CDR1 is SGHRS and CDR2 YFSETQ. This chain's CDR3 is CASSLFPSDTQYF. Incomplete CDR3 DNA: TGCGCCAGCAGCTTATTTCCGTCGGATACG.

CDR3 sequence reads: CASTNWGEETQYF. CDR3 DNA, as far as it was read: TGTGCCAGCACCAATTGGGGGGAAGAGACC. This chain uses TRBV7-9 with TRBJ2-5, with D perhaps TRBD2 (6 bases). The read terminates 3 residues ahead of where the CDR3 ends, so the germline J gene completes it. With 7 bases removed from V and 3 bases from J, the gap between germline ends came to 12 bases. The CDR3 loop spans 13 amino acids. Per germline, CDR1 SEHNR and CDR2 FQNEAQ (reference sequence).

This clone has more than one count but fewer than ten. CDR3 protein: CASSELGTGSNEQFF. The covered CDR3 bases are TGTGCCAGCAGTGAACTCGGGACAGGGAGCAATGAG. This chain connects TRBV2 to TRBJ2-1; 9 nucleotides line up with TRBD1. The read gets to within 3 residues of the CDR3 end, and the germline J gene fills in the rest. The germline CDR1 and CDR2 sequences are SNHLY and FYNNEI. The CDR3 length is 15 residues. With V trimmed by 2 bases and J by 6 bases, 5 bases remained unmatched. The full variable domain, its missing parts supplied by reference TRBV2 and TRBJ2-1, is EPEVTQTPSHQVTQMGQEVILRCVPISNHLYFYWYRQILGQKVEFLVSFYNNEISEKSEIFDDQFSVERPDGSNFTLKIRSTKLEDSAMYFCASSELGTGSNEQFFGPGTRLTVL.

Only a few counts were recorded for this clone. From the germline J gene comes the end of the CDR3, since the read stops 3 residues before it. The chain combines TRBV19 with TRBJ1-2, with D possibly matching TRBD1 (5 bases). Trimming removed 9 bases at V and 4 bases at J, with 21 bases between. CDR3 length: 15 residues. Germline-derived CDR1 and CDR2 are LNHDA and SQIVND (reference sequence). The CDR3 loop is CASRRAPLQGYGYTF. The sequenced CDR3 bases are TGTGCCAGCAGAAGGGCCCCTTTGCAGGGCTATGGC.

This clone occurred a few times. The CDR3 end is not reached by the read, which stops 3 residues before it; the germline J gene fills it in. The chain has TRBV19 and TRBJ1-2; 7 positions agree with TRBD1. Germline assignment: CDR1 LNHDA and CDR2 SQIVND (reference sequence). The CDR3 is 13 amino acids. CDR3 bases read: TGTGCCAGTAGTATCTGGGACAGCCGAGGC. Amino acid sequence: CASSIWDSRG. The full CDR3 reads CASSIWDSRGYTF.

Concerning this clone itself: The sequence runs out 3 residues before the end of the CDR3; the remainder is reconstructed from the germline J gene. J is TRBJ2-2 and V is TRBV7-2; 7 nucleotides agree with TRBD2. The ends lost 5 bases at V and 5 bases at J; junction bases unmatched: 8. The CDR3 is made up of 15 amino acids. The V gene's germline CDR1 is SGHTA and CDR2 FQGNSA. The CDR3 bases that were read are TGTGCCAGCAGCCCGAAGGGAGGGGAAACCGGGGAG. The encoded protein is CASSPKGGETGE. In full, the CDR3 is CASSPKGGETGELFF.

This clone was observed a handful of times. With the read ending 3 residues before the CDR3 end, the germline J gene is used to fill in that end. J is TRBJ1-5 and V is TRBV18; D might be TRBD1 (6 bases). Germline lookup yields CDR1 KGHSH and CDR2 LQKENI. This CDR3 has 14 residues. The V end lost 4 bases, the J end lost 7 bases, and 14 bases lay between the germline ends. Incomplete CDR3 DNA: TGTGCCAGCTCACTACACAGGGAGGGACAGCCC. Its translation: CASSLHREGQP. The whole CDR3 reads CASSLHREGQPQHF.

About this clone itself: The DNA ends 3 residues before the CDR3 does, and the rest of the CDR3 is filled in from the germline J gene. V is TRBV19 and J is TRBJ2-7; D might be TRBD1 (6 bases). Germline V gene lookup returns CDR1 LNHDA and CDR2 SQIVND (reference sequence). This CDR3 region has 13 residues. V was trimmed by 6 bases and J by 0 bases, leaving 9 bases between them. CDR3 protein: CASRGRGSYEQYF. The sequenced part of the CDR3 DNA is TGTGCCAGTAGGGGCAGGGGCTCCTACGAG.